This TCR beta chain was captured in a study of T-cell memory formation after mild COVID-19. Overall study context: Across donors, TCR clusters were largely donor specific. Whole-study results and caveats: From day 15 to 85, contracting clones were balanced between CD4 and CD8, whereas later expanders leaned toward CD4+.

Germline values: CDR1 SGHKS, CDR2 YYEKEE (reference sequence). Trimming removed 4 bases from V and 5 bases from J; junction bases left unmatched: 7. The CDR3 extends over 17 amino acids. TCRdb reprocessed the 5' RACE reads via MiXCR and lists one record per CDR3 protein. The table shows 210,000 or so distinct CDR3 sequences, with 27% occurring only once. On this clonotype itself: Its antigen is unidentified.

Material for sequencing was PBMCs or a T cell subset sorted from them (not recorded which). This clonotype was obtained from an adult woman who had mild COVID-19 (a few samples of this study predate the infection). Cell type and time point are not known. V usage is TRBV5-5 and J usage is TRBJ2-1, with 15 bases matching TRBD2. The DNA of the CDR3 is TGTGCCAGCAGCAGTCCGGGACTAGCGGGAGGTAACAATGAGCAGTTCTTC. It yields the protein CASSSPGLAGGNNEQFF.